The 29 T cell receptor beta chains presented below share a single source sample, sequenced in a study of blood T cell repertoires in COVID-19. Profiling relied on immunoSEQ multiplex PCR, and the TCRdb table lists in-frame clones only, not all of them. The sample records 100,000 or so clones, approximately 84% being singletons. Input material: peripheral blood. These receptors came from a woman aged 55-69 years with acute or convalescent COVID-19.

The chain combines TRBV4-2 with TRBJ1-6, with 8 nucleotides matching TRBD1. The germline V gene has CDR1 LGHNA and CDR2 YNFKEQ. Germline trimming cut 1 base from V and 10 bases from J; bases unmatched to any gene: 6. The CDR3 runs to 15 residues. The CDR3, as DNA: TGTGCCAGCAGCCAAGTTGCAGGGGGCTGGTCACCCCTCCACTTT. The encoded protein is CASSQVAGGWSPLHF.

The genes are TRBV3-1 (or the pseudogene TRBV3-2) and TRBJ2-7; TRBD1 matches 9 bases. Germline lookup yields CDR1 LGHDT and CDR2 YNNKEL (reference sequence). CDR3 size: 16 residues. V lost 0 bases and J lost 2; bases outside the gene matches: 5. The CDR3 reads CASSQDPRQGAYEQYF. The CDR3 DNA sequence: TGTGCCAGCAGCCAAGATCCTAGACAGGGGGCCTACGAGCAGTACTTC.

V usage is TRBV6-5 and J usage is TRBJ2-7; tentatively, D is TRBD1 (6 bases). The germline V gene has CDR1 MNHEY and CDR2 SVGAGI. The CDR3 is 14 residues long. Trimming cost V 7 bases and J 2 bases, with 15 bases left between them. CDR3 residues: CASTTLGGTYEQYF. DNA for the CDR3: TGTGCCAGCACCACCCTAGGGGGAACCTACGAGCAGTACTTC.

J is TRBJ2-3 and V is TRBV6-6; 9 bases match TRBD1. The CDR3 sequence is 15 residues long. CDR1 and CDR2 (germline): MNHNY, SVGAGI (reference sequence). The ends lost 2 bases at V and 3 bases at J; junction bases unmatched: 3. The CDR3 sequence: CASSYTGQGTDTQYF. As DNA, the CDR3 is TGTGCCAGCAGTTACACGGGACAGGGTACAGATACGCAGTATTTT.

Here the CDR3 reads CASSAGQGHNSPLHF. CDR3 sequence (DNA): TGCGCCAGCAGTGCGGGACAGGGACATAATTCACCCCTCCACTTT. This chain connects TRBV10-1 to TRBJ1-6, with 9 bases identical to TRBD1. From germline, CDR1 is WNHNN and CDR2 SYGVQD (reference sequence). The ends lost 4 bases at V and 5 bases at J; junction bases unmatched: 3. This CDR3 is built from 15 residues.

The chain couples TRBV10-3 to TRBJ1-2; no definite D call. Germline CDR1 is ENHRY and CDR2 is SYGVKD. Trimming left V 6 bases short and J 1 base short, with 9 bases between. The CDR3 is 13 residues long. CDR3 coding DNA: TGTGCCATCAGCCCTCGGGTTAACTATGGCTACACCTTC. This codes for CAISPRVNYGYTF.

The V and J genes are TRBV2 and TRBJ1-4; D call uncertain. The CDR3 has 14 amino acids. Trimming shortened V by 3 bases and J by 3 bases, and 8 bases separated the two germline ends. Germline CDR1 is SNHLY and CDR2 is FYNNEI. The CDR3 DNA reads TGTGCCAGCAGTGAGGGAGGGTCTAATGAAAAACTGTTTTTT. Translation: CASSEGGSNEKLFF.

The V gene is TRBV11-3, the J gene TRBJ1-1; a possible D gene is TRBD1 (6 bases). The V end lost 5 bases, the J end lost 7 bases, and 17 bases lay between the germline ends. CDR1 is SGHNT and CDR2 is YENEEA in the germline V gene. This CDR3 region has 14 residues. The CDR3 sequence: CASSPRPQGNEAFF. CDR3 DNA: TGTGCCAGCAGCCCACGCCCACAGGGAAATGAAGCTTTCTTT.

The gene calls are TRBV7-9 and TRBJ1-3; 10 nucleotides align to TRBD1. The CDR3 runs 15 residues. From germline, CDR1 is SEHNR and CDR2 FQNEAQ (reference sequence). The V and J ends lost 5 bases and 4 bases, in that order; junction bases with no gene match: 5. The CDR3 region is CASSPGTGVGNTIYF. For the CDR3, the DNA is TGTGCCAGCAGCCCCGGGACAGGGGTAGGAAACACCATATATTTT.

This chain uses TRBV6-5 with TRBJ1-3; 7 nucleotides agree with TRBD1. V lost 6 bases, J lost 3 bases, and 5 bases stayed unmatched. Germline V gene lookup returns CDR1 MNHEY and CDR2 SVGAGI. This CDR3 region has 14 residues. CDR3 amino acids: CASRLQGNGNTIYF. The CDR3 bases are TGTGCCAGCAGGCTACAGGGGAATGGAAACACCATATATTTT.

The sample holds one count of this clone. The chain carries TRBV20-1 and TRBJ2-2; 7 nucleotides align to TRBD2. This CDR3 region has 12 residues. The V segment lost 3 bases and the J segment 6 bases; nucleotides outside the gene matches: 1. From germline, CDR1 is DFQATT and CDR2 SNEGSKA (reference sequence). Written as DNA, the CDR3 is TGCAGTGCTAGTGGGAGGGCCGGGGAGCTGTTTTTT. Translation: CSASGRAGELFF.

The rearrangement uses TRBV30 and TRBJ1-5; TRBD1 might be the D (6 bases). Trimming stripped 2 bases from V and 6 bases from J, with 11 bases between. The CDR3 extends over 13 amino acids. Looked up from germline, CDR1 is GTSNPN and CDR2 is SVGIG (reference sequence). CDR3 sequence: CAWSSVGGQPQHF. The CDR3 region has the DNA TGTGCCTGGAGTTCAGTAGGGGGTCAGCCCCAGCATTTT.

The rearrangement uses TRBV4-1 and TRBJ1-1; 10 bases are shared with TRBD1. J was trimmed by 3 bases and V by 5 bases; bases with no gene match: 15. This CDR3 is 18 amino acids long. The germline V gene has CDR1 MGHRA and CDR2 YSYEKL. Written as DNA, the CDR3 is TGCGCCAGCAGCGACTTAATACCGGGACAGGGGACCTACACTGAAGCTTTCTTT. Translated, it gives CASSDLIPGQGTYTEAFF.

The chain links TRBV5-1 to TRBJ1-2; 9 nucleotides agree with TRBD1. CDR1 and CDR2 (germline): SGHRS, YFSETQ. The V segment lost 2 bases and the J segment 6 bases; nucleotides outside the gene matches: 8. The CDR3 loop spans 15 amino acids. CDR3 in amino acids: CASSFRGTGQDGYTF. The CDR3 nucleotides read TGCGCCAGCAGCTTCAGGGGGACAGGGCAGGATGGCTACACCTTC.

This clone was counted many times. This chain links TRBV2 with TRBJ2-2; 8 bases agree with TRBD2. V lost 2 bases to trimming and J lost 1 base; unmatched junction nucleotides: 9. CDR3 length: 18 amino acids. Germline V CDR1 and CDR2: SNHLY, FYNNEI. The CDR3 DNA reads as TGTGCCAGCAGTGAACGGCCTAGCGGGTTCCTGAACACCGGGGAGCTGTTTTTT. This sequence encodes CASSERPSGFLNTGELFF.

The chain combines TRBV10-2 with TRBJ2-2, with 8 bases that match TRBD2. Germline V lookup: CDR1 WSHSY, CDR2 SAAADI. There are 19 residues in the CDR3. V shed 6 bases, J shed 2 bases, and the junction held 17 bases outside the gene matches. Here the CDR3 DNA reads TGCGCCAGCAGCCCCGCTAACCCAGCGGGGGCCATCAACACCGGGGAGCTGTTTTTT. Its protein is CASSPANPAGAINTGELFF.

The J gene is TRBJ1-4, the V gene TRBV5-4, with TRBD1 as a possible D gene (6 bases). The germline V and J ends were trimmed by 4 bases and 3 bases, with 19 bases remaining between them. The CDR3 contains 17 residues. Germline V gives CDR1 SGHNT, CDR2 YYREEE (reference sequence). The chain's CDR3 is CASSAQDGGLANEKLFF. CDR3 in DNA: TGTGCCAGCAGCGCACAGGACGGGGGGCTAGCTAATGAAAAACTGTTTTTT.

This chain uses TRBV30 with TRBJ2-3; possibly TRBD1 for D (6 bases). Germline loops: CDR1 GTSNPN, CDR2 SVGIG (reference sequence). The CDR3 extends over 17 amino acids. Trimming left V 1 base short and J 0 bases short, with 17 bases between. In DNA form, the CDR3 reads TGTGCCTGGAGTGGGGGGCGAGTTACCCAGAGCACAGATACGCAGTATTTT. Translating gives CAWSGGRVTQSTDTQYF.

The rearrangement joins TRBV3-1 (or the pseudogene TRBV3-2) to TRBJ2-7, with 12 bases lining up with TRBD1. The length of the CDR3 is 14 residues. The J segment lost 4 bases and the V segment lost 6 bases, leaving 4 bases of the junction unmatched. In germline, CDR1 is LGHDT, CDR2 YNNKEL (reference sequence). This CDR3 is CASRAGQGAYEQYF. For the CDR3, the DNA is TGTGCCAGCAGGGCGGGACAGGGGGCTTACGAGCAGTACTTC.

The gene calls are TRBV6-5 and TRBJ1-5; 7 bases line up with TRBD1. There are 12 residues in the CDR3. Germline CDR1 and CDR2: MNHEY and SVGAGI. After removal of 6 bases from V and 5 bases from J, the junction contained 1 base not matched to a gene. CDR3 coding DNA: TGTGCCAGCAGAGACAGGGATCAGCCCCAGCATTTT. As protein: CASRDRDQPQHF.

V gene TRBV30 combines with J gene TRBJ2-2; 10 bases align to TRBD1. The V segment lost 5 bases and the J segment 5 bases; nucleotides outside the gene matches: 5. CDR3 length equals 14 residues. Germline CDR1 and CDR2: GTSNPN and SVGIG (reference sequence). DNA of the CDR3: TGTGCCTGGGCCAGGACAGGGGGGACCGGGGAGCTGTTTTTT. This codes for CAWARTGGTGELFF.

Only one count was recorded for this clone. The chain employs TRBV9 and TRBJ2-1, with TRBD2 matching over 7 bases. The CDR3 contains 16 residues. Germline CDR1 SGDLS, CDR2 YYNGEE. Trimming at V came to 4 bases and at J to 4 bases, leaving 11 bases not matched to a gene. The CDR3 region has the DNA TGTGCCAGCAGCTCCCCCTTGGGGGGGGATTACAATGAGCAGTTCTTC. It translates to CASSSPLGGDYNEQFF.

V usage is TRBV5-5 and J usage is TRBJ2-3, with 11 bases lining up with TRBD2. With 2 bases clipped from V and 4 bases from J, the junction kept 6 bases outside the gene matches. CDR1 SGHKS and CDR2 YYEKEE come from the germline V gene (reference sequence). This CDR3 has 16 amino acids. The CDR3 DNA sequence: TGTGCCAGCAGCTTTGGTAGCGGGGGGGCCTCAGATACGCAGTATTTT. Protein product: CASSFGSGGASDTQYF. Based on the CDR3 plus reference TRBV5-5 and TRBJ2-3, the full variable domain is DAGVTQSPTHLIKTRGQQVTLRCSPISGHKSVSWYQQVLGQGPQFIFQYYEKEERGRGNFPDRFSARQFPNYSSELNVNALLLGDSALYLCASSFGSGGASDTQYFGPGTRLTVL.

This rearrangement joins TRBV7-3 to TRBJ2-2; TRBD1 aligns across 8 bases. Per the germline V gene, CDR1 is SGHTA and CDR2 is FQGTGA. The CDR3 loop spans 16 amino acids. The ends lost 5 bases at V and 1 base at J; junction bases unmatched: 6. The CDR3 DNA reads TGTGCCAGCAGCACACCAGGGGGCCAGAACACCGGGGAGCTGTTTTTT. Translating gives CASSTPGGQNTGELFF.

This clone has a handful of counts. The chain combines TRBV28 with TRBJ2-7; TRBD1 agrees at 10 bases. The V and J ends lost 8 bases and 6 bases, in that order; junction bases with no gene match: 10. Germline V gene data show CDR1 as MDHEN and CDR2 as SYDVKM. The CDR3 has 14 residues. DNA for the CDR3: TGTGCCAGCCCTCGGGCCGACAGGGGGCGCGAGCAGTACTTC. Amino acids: CASPRADRGREQYF.

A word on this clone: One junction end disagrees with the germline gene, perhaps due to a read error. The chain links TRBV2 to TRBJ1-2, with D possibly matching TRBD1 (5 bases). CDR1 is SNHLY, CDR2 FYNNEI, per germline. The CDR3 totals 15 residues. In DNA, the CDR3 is TGTGCCAGCAGGGAAGGCGCGGGGCCATACTATGGCTACACCTTC. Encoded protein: CASREGAGPYYGYTF. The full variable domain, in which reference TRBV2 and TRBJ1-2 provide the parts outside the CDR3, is EPEVTQTPSHQVTQMGQEVILRCVPISNHLYFYWYRQILGQKVEFLVSFYNNEISEKSEIFDDQFSVERPDGSNFTLKIRSTKLEDSAMYFCASREGAGPYYGYTFGSGTRLTVV.

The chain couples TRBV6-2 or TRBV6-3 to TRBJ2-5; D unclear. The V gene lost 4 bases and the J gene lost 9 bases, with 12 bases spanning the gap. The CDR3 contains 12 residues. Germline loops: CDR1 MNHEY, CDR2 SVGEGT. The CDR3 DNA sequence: TGTGCCAGCAGTTGGCTTCGAAGTTCCCAGTACTTC. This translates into CASSWLRSSQYF.

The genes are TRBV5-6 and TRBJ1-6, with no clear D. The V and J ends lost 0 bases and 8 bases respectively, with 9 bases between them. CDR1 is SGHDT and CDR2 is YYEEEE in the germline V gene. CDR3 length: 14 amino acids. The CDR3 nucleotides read TGTGCCAGCAGCTTGGCAGGTCTGGATTCACCCCTCCACTTT. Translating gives CASSLAGLDSPLHF.

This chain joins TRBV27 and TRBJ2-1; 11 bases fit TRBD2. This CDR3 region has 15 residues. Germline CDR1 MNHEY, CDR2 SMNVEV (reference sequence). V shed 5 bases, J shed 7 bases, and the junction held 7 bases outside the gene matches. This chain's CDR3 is CASSTRLAGRNEQFF. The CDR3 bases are TGTGCCAGCAGTACACGACTAGCGGGAAGAAATGAGCAGTTCTTC.